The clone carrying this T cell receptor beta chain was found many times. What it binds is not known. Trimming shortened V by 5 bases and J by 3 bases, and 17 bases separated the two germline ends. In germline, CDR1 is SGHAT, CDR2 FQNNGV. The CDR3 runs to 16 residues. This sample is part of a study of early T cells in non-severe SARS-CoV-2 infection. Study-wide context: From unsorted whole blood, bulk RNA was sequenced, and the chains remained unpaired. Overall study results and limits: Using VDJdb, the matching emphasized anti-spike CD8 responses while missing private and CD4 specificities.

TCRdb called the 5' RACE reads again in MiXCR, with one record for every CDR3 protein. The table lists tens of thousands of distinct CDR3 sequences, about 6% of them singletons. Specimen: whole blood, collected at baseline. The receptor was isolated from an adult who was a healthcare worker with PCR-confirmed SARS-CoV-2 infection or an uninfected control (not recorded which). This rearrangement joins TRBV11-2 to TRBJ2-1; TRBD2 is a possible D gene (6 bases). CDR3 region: CASSLTGRTNYNEQFF. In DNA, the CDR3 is TGTGCCAGCAGCCTAACGGGGAGGACTAACTACAATGAGCAGTTCTTC.